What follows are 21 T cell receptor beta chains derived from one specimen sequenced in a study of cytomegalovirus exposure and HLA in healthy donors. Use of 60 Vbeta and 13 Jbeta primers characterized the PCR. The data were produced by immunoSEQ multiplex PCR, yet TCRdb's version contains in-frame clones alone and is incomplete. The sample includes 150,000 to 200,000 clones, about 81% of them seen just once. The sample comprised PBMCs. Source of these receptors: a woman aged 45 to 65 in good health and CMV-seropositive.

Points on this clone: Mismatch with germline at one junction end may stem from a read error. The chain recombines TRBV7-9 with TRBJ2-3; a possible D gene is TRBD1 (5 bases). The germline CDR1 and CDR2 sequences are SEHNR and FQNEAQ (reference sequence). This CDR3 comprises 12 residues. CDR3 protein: CSSSLGAGTQYF. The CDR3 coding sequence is TGTTCCAGCAGCTTAGGGGCAGGAACGCAGTATTTT.

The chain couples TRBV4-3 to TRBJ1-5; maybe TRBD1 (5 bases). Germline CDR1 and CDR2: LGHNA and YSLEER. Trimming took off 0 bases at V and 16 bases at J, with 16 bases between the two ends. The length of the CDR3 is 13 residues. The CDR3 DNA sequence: TGCGCCAGCAGCCAAGATCTTTACGGCAGGGTTCATTTT. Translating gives CASSQDLYGRVHF.

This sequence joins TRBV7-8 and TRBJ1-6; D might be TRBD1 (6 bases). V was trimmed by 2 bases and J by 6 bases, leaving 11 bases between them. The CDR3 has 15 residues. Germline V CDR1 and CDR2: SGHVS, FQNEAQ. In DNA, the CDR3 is TGTGCCAGCAGCTTACCGGGGGGCACTAATTCACCCCTCCACTTT. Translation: CASSLPGGTNSPLHF.

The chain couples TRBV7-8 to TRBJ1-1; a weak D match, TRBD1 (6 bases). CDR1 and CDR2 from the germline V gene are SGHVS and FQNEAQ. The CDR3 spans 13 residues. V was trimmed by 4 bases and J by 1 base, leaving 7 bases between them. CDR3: CASSSTGNTEAFF. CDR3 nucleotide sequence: TGTGCCAGCAGCTCGACAGGGAACACTGAAGCTTTCTTT.

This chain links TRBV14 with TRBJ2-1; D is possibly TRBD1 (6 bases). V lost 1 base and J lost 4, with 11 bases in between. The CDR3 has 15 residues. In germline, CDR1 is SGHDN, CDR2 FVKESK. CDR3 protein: CASSQGPTGYNEQFF. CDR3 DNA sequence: TGTGCCAGCAGCCAAGGCCCGACAGGTTACAATGAGCAGTTCTTC.

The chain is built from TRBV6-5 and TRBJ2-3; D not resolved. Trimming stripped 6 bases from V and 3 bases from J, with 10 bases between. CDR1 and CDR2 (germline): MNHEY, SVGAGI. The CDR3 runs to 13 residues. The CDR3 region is CASREIATDTQYF. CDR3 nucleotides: TGTGCCAGCAGGGAGATCGCTACAGATACGCAGTATTTT.

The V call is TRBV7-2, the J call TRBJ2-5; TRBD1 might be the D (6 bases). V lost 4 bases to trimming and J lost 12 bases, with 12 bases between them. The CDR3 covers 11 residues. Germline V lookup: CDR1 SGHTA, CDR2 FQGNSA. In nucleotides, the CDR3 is TGTGCCAGCAGCTCGGACAGATTCGAGTACTTC. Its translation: CASSSDRFEYF.

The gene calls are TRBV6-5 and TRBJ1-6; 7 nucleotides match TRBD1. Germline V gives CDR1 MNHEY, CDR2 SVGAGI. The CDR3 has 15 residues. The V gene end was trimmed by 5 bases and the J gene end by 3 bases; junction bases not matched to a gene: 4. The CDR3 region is CASSRGTDYNSPLHF. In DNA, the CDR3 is TGTGCCAGCAGTAGGGGGACAGACTATAATTCACCCCTCCACTTT.

The CDR3: CATTGSFNNQPQHF. CDR3 coding DNA: TGTGCCACCACGGGGAGTTTTAACAATCAGCCCCAGCATTTT. The rearrangement joins TRBV19 to TRBJ1-5; D unclear. Germline V gene sequence: CDR1 LNHDA, CDR2 SQIVND (reference sequence). The CDR3 covers 14 residues. The V end was cut by 10 bases, the J end by 3 bases, with 16 bases between.

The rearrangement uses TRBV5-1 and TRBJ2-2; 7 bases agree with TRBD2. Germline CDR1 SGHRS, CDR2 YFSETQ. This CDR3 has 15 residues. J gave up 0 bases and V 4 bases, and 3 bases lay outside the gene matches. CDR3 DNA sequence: TGCGCCAGCAGCATCGGGGGGACGAACACCGGGGAGCTGTTTTTT. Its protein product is CASSIGGTNTGELFF.

The CDR3 is CASSFPHYNEQFF. CDR3 DNA: TGTGCCAGCAGTTTCCCCCACTACAATGAGCAGTTCTTC. The chain joins TRBV28 to TRBJ2-1; D remains ambiguous. In germline, CDR1 is MDHEN, CDR2 SYDVKM. V gave up 3 bases and J gave up 3 bases, with 6 bases separating them. The CDR3 is 13 residues long. Filled out from reference TRBV28 and TRBJ2-1, the complete variable domain reads DVKVTQSSRYLVKRTGEKVFLECVQDMDHENMFWYRQDPGLGLRLIYFSYDVKMKEKGDIPEGYSVSREKKERFSLILESASTNQTSMYLCASSFPHYNEQFFGPGTRLTVL.

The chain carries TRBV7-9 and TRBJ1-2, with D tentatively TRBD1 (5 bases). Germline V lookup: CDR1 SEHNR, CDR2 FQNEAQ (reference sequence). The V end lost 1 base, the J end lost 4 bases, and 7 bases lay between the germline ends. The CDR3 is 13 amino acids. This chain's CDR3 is CASSLGTTYGYTF. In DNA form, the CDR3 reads TGTGCCAGCAGCTTAGGGACAACCTATGGCTACACCTTC. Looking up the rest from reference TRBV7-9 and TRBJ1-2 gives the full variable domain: DTGVSQNPRHKITKRGQNVTFRCDPISEHNRLYWYRQTLGQGPEFLTYFQNEAQLEKSRLLSDRFSAERPKGSFSTLEIQRTEQGDSAMYLCASSLGTTYGYTFGSGTRLTVV.

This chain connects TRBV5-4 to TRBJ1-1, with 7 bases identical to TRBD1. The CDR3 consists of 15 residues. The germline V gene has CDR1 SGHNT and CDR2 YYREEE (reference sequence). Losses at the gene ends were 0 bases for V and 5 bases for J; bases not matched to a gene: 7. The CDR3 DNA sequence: TGTGCCAGCAGCTTGGGACAGGGAATGGGGACTGAAGCTTTCTTT. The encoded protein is CASSLGQGMGTEAFF.

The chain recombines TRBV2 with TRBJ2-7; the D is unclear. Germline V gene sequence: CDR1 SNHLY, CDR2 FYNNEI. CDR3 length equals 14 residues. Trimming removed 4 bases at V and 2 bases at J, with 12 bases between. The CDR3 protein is CASSASGLAYEQYF. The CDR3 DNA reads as TGTGCCAGCAGTGCTAGTGGATTAGCCTACGAGCAGTACTTC.

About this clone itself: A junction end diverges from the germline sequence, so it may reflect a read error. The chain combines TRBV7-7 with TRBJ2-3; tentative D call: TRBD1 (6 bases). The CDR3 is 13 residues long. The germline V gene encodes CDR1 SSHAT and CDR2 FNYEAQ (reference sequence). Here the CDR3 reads CASSLATGDTQYF. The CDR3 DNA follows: TGTGCTAGCAGCTTAGCAACAGGGGATACGCAGTATTTT. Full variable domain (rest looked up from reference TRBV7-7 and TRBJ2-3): GAGVSQSPRYKVTKRGQDVTLRCDPISSHATLYWYQQALGQGPEFLTYFNYEAQPDKSGLPSDRFSAERPEGSISTLTIQRTEQRDSAMYRCASSLATGDTQYFGPGTRLTVL.

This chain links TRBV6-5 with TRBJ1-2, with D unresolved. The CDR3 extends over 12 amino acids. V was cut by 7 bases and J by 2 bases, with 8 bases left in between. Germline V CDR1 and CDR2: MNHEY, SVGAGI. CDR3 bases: TGTGCCAGCAAGTGGCCGAACTATGGCTACACCTTC. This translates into CASKWPNYGYTF.

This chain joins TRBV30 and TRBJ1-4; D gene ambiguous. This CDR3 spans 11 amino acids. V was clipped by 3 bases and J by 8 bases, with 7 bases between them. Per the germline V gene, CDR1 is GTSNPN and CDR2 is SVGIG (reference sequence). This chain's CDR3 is CAWRLDEKLFF. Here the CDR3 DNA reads TGTGCCTGGAGACTAGACGAAAAACTGTTTTTT.

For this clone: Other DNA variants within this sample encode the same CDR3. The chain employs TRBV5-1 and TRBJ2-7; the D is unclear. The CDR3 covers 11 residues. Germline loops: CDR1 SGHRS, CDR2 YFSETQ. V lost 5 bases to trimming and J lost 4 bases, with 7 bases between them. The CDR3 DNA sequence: TGCGCCAGCAGGGAGAATTACGAGCAGTACTTC. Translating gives CASRENYEQYF. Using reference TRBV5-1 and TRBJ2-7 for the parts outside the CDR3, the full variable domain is KAGVTQTPRYLIKTRGQQVTLSCSPISGHRSVSWYQQTPGQGLQFLFEYFSETQRNKGNFPGRFSGRQFSNSRSEMNVSTLELGDSALYLCASRENYEQYFGPGTRLTVT.

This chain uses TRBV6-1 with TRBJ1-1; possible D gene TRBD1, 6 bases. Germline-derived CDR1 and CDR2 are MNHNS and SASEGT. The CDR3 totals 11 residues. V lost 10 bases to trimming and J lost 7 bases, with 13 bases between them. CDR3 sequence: CATSQGVEAFF. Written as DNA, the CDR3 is TGTGCCACCTCACAGGGAGTTGAAGCTTTCTTT.

In DNA form, the CDR3 reads TGTGCCAGCAGTCCTATGCCGGGGGGTCAGACAGATACGCAGTATTTT. It yields the protein CASSPMPGGQTDTQYF. V is TRBV28 and J is TRBJ2-3; TRBD2 matches at 7 bases. The CDR3 has 16 amino acids. Germline V gene data show CDR1 as MDHEN and CDR2 as SYDVKM. The junction had 11 bases not matched to a gene; V was cut back by 5 bases and J by 3 bases. Together with reference TRBV28 and TRBJ2-3, the CDR3 gives the full variable domain: DVKVTQSSRYLVKRTGEKVFLECVQDMDHENMFWYRQDPGLGLRLIYFSYDVKMKEKGDIPEGYSVSREKKERFSLILESASTNQTSMYLCASSPMPGGQTDTQYFGPGTRLTVL.

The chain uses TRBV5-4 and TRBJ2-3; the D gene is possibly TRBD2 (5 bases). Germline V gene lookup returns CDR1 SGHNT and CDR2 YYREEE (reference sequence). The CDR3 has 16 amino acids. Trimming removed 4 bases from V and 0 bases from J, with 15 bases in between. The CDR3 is CASSQLGLDSTDTQYF. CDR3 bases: TGTGCCAGCAGCCAACTTGGACTGGACAGCACAGATACGCAGTATTTT. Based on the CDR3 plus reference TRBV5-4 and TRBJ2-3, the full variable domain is ETGVTQSPTHLIKTRGQQVTLRCSSQSGHNTVSWYQQALGQGPQFIFQYYREEENGRGNFPPRFSGLQFPNYSSELNVNALELDDSALYLCASSQLGLDSTDTQYFGPGTRLTVL.